A selection of T cell receptor beta chains follows, all from one sample in a study of blood T cell repertoires in COVID-19. Here immunoSEQ multiplex PCR was the method, and the copy in TCRdb shows in-frame clones only, minus some. This table holds 140,000 to 150,000 clones, around nine tenths found once. The source material was peripheral blood. Source of these receptors: a human donor in a cohort sampled during active COVID-19. CDR3s include the opening cysteine and the closing phenylalanine or tryptophan. D genes are given only for firm matches. Size tells how often a clone was seen (once, few, many) or the class of an expanded clone, and some rows leave it out.

TRBJ2-7 | . | . | TRBV30 | TGTGCCTGGAGTGCAGGGGTGGGCTACGAGCAGTACTTC | CAWSAGVGYEQYF
TRBJ1-2 | TRBD1 | . | TRBV30 | TGTGCCTGGGCGGCAGGGGGAGGAGGCTACACCTTC | CAWAAGGGGYTF
TRBJ2-4 | TRBD1 | . | TRBV25-1 | TGTGCCAGCAGTGAGAGACAGGGGGGGTCCAAAAACATTCAGTACTTC | CASSERQGGSKNIQYF
TRBJ1-1 | . | . | TRBV19 | TGTGCCACCGAGGGAGGAAGGACTGAAGCTTTCTTT | CATEGGRTEAFF
TRBJ2-2 | . | . | TRBV30 | TGTGCCTGGAGTGAGGGGCAGGCGTGGAACACCGGGGAGCTGTTTTTT | CAWSEGQAWNTGELFF
TRBJ2-3 | TRBD1 | . | TRBV28 | TGTGCCAGCAGTACCGGGACAGGAGTCACAGATACGCAGTATTTT | CASSTGTGVTDTQYF
TRBJ1-6 | . | . | TRBV5-4 | TGTGCCAGCAGCTTGGAGCGGAATTCACCCCTCCACTTT | CASSLERNSPLHF
TRBJ2-1 | . | few | TRBV5-6 | TGTGCCAGCAGTGCTAGCGATCGCTCCTACAATGAGCAGTTCTTC | CASSASDRSYNEQFF
TRBJ1-1 | . | . | TRBV7-3 | TGTGCCAGCAGCTTAGCAGAGAACACTGAAGCTTTCTTT | CASSLAENTEAFF
TRBJ1-5 | . | few | TRBV19 | TGTGCCAGTACTTCCGGGTATCAGCCCCAGCATTTT | CASTSGYQPQHF
TRBJ2-7 | . | . | TRBV9 | TGTGCCAGCAGCGTAGGCCCAGGACGGGGGAAAGACTACGAGCAGTACTTC | CASSVGPGRGKDYEQYF
TRBJ2-1 | TRBD2 | . | TRBV2 | TGTGCCAGCAGTGAGAGACTAGCGGGGGGCACCCCCGGCAATGAGCAGTTCTTC | CASSERLAGGTPGNEQFF
TRBJ2-7 | TRBD1 | once | TRBV28 | TGTGCCAGCAGTAACAACAGGGGTCTCTACGAGCAGTACTTC | CASSNNRGLYEQYF
TRBJ2-7 | . | . | TRBV27 | TGTGCCAGCAGTTTAACAGAAACCTACGAGCAGTACTTC | CASSLTETYEQYF
TRBJ2-2 | . | . | TRBV10-1 | TGCGCCAGCGGTGAGCCTCACACCGGGGAGCTGTTTTTT | CASGEPHTGELFF
TRBJ1-1 | TRBD1 | once | TRBV25-1 | TGTGCCAGCAGTCCCGGGACAGGGAGCACTGAAGCTTTCTTT | CASSPGTGSTEAFF
TRBJ2-7 | . | few | TRBV6-2/TRBV6-3 | TGTGCCAGCAGTTACCTCGTGGCAGGGTCCTACGAGCAGTACTTC | CASSYLVAGSYEQYF
TRBJ1-5 | TRBD1 | . | TRBV10-1 | TGCGCCAGCAGAGCATCAGGTCAGGGGGAGTTTGGCAATCAGCCCCAGCATTTT | CASRASGQGEFGNQPQHF
TRBJ1-1 | TRBD1 | once | TRBV14 | TGTGCCAGCAGCCAAGGGAGGCAGGGGGCTTCGCGCACTGAAGCTTTCTTT | CASSQGRQGASRTEAFF
TRBJ2-1 | . | . | TRBV21-1 | TGTGCCAGCAGCAAAATGAGGGCAAGGGATTCCTACAATGAGCAGTTCTTC | CASSKMRARDSYNEQFF
TRBJ2-3 | . | . | TRBV12-3/TRBV12-4 | TGTGCCAGCAGGCCCTTAGCAGATACGCAGTATTTT | CASRPLADTQYF
TRBJ2-3 | TRBD2 | . | TRBV19 | TGTGCCAGTAGTATACGGCTAGCGGGAGGGAGAGGCACAGATACGCAGTATTTT | CASSIRLAGGRGTDTQYF
TRBJ1-4 | . | few | TRBV19 | TGTGCCAGCAACCGGGGTATACTTAATGAAAAACTGTTTTTT | CASNRGILNEKLFF
TRBJ2-7 | . | . | TRBV2 | TGTGCCAGCAGGGGGGGAAAAGACAGGGCCCTTTCCTACGAGCAGTACTTC | CASRGGKDRALSYEQYF
TRBJ2-3 | . | . | TRBV7-2 | TGTGCCAGCAGCTTAGCTAGCCCAGATACGCAGTATTTT | CASSLASPDTQYF
TRBJ2-5 | . | . | TRBV7-6 | TGTGCCAGCAGCTTAGGACAAGTCCAAGAGACCCAGTACTTC | CASSLGQVQETQYF
TRBJ1-6 | . | . | TRBV28 | TGTGCCAGCAGTTTAATCTTTAATTCACCCCTCCACTTT | CASSLIFNSPLHF
TRBJ2-7 | TRBD2 | once | TRBV7-3 | TGTGCCAGCAGCATGACTAGCGGGGAGTTCTACGAGCAGTACTTC | CASSMTSGEFYEQYF
TRBJ2-1 | TRBD2 | . | TRBV6-5 | TGTGCCAGCAGTTCCCTGACTAGCGGAGATCATGAGCAGTTCTTC | CASSSLTSGDHEQFF
TRBJ2-1 | TRBD1 | . | TRBV6-2/TRBV6-3 | TGTGCCAGCAGTTACTGGGACAGGGCCTACAATGAGCAGTTCTTC | CASSYWDRAYNEQFF
TRBJ1-2 | TRBD1 | once | TRBV18 | TGTGCCAGCTCACCACCGGGACAGGGTTCCTATGGCTACACCTTC | CASSPPGQGSYGYTF